The present TCR beta chain was sequenced within a study of blood T cell repertoires in COVID-19. Study summary: COVID-19 samples collected from the United States, Italy and Spain covered acute and convalescent phases. PBMCs, B-cell-depleted T cells, or T cells were the source of the cDNA or gDNA that made up the material.

Germline values: CDR1 KGHDR, CDR2 SFDVKD. V was pared by 7 bases and J by 8 bases, with 13 bases of the junction left unmatched. CDR3 length: 15 residues. Enrolled during active infection, Seattle patients were then followed longitudinally. In the authors' workflow: Amplified reference gene primers provided the basis for estimating nucleated cell counts. Produced via immunoSEQ multiplex PCR; TCRdb's table is partial and in-frame only. V and J calls and clone size are copied from that table; D and trimming were computed from the DNA. The top ten clones hold 1.5% to 1.9% of a sample with 410,000 or so clones, around 91% of them seen once.

The sequencing input was peripheral blood. This receptor was obtained from a woman aged 40 to 50 with COVID-19, enrolled during active disease. V usage is TRBV24-1 and J usage is TRBJ1-2, with 9 nucleotides matching TRBD1. CDR3 amino acids: CATREGQGIERGYTF. CDR3 coding DNA: TGTGCCACCAGAGAGGGACAGGGCATAGAGAGAGGCTACACCTTC.